This TCR beta chain was observed in a study of cytomegalovirus exposure and HLA in healthy donors. Germline V CDR1 and CDR2: SEHNR, FQNEAQ (reference sequence). Trimming removed 4 bases at V and 4 bases at J, with 11 bases between. CDR3 length: 14 residues. With 60 Vbeta and 13 Jbeta primers, the PCR was carried out. Per the original methods: Later, an analysis found about 83 million unique TCR beta chains, and roughly 9.9 million of these were shared. Clones were read by immunoSEQ multiplex PCR, and TCRdb kept only the in-frame ones, dropping some. V and J calls and clone size come straight from that table; D and trimming were deduced from the DNA. Here the sample spans more than 85,000 clones, 70% to 80% being singletons.

The material sequenced was PBMCs. The chain uses TRBV7-9 and TRBJ1-5; TRBD1 might be the D (5 bases). This TCR was recovered from a man between 35 and 55 years old in good health and CMV-seronegative. CDR3 sequence reads: CASSSTVPNQPQHF. The DNA for the CDR3 is TGTGCCAGCAGCTCGACAGTCCCGAATCAGCCCCAGCATTTT.